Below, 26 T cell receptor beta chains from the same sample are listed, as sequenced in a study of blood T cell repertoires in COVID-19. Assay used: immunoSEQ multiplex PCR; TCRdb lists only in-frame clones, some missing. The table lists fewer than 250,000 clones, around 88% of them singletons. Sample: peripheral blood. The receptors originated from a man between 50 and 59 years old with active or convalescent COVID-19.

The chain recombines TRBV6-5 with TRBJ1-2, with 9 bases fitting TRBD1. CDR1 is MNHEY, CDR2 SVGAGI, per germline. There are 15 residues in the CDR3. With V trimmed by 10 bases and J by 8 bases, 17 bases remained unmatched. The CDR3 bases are TGTGCCACCCTCGAGACCGGGGGACAGGGTGGCGGCTACACCTTC. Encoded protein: CATLETGGQGGGYTF.

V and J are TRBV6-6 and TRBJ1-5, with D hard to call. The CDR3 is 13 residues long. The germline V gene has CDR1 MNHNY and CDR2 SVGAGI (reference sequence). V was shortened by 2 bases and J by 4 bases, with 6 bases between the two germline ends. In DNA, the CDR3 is TGTGCCAGCAGTTACGCCCAGAATCAGCCCCAGCATTTT. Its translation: CASSYAQNQPQHF.

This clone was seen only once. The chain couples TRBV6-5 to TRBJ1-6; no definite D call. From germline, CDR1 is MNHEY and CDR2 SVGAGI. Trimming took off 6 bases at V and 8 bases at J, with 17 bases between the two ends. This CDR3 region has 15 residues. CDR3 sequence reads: CASSPDIALYSPLHF. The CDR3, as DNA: TGTGCCAGCAGCCCCGACATCGCCTTGTATTCACCCCTCCACTTT.

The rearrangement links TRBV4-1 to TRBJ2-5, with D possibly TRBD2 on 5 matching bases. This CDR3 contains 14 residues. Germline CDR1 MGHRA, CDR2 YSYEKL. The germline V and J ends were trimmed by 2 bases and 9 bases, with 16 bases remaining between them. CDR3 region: CASSQQTGFGAQYF. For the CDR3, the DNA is TGCGCCAGCAGCCAACAAACTGGGTTCGGGGCCCAGTACTTC.

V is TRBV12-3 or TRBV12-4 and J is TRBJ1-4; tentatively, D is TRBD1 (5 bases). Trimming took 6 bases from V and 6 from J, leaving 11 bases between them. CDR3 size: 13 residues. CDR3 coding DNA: TGTGCCAGCAGGGCCAGGGACTATGAAAAACTGTTTTTT. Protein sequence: CASRARDYEKLFF.

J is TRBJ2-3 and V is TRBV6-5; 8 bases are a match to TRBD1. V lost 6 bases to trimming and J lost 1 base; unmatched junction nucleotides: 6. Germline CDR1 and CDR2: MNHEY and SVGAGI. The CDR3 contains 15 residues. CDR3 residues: CASRRGQARTDTQYF. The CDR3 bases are TGTGCCAGCAGGAGGGGACAGGCTCGCACAGATACGCAGTATTTT.

The CDR3 nucleotides are TGTGCCAGCAGCCCCGACATTTCTGGGGCCAACGTCCTGACTTTC. This gives the protein CASSPDISGANVLTF. This chain connects TRBV7-2 to TRBJ2-6; D not certain. The V and J ends lost 5 bases and 1 base respectively, with 9 bases between them. The germline V gene has CDR1 SGHTA and CDR2 FQGNSA. CDR3 size: 15 residues.

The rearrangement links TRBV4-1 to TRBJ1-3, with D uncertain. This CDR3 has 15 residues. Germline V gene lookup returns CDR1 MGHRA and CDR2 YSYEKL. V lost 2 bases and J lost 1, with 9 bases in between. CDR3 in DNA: TGCGCCAGCAGCCAACCCGCGCTTTCTGGAAACACCATATATTTT. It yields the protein CASSQPALSGNTIYF.

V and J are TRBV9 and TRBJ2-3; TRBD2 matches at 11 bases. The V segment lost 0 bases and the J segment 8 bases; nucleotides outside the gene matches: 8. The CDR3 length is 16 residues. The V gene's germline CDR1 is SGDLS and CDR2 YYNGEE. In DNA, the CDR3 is TGTGCCAGCAGCGTAGCGACTAGCGGGATGCAAAGTACGCAGTATTTT. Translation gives CASSVATSGMQSTQYF.

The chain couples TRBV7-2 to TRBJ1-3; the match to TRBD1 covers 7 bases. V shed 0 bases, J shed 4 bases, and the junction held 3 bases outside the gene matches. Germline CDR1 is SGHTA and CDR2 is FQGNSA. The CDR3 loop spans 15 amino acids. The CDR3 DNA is TGTGCCAGCAGCTTAGCCAGGGGGGCCGGAAACACCATATATTTT. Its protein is CASSLARGAGNTIYF.

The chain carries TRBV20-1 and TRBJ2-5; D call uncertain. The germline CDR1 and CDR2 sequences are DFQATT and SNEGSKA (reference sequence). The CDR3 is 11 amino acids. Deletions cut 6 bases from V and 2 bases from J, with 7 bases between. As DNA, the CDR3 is TGCAGTGCAGCTCATCAAGAGACCCAGTACTTC. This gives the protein CSAAHQETQYF.

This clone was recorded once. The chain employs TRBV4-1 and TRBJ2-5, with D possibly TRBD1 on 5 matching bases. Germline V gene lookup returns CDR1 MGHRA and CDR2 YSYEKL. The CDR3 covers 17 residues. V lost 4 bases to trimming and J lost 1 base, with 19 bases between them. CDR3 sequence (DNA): TGCGCCAGCAGCCCCCATCGAGGCCTCCAGGGCCAAGAGACCCAGTACTTC. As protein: CASSPHRGLQGQETQYF.

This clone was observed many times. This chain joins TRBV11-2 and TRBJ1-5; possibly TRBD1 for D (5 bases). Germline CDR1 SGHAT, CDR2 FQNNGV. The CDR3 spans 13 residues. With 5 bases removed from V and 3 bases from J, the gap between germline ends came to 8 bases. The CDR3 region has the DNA TGTGCCAGCAGCCAGGGACTCAATCAGCCCCAGCATTTT. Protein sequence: CASSQGLNQPQHF.

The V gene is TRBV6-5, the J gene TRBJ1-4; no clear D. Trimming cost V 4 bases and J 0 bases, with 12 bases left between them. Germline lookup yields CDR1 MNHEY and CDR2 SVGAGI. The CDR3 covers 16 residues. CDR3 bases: TGTGCCAGCAGTTTCCGTAGATTTGCAACTAATGAAAAACTGTTTTTT. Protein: CASSFRRFATNEKLFF.

The CDR3 DNA reads as TGTGCCGCACCAGGACTATCGGGATTCTACGAGCAGTACTTC. It yields the protein CAAPGLSGFYEQYF. V gene TRBV19 combines with J gene TRBJ2-7; a weak D match, TRBD2 (6 bases). Germline lookup yields CDR1 LNHDA and CDR2 SQIVND (reference sequence). The length of the CDR3 is 14 residues. Trimming removed 11 bases from V and 3 bases from J, with 20 bases in between.

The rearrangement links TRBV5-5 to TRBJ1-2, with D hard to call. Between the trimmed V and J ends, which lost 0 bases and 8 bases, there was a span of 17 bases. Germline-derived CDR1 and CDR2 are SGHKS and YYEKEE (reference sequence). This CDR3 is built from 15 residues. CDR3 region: CASSLDGLGRSGYTF. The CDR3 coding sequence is TGTGCCAGCAGCTTGGATGGTCTCGGTAGGAGCGGCTACACCTTC.

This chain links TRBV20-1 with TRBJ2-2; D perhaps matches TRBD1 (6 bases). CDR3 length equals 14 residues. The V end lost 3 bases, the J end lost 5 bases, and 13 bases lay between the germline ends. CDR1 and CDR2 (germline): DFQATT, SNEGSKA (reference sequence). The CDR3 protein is CSASGPRGTGELFF. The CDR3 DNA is TGCAGTGCTAGTGGTCCCAGGGGTACCGGGGAGCTGTTTTTT.

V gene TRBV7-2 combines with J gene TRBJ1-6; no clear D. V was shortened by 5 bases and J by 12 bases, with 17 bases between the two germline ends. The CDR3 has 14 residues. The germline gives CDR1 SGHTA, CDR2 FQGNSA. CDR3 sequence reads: CASSLGLLLGPLHF. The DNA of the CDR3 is TGTGCCAGCAGCCTCGGACTGCTGTTGGGACCCCTCCACTTT.

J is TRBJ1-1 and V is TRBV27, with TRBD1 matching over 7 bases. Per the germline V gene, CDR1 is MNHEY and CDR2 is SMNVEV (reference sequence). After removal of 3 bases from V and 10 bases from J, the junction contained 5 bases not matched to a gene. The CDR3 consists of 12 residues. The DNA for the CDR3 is TGTGCCAGCAGTTTTCAGGGGGGTAGAGCTTTCTTT. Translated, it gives CASSFQGGRAFF.

For the CDR3, the DNA is TGTGCCAGTAGTTCAGGGCCCCCCCTCTCCTACGAGCAGTACTTC. Amino acid sequence: CASSSGPPLSYEQYF. V and J are TRBV19 and TRBJ2-7; D might be TRBD1 (5 bases). Deletions cut 5 bases from V and 0 bases from J, with 14 bases between. Germline V lookup: CDR1 LNHDA, CDR2 SQIVND (reference sequence). There are 15 residues in the CDR3.

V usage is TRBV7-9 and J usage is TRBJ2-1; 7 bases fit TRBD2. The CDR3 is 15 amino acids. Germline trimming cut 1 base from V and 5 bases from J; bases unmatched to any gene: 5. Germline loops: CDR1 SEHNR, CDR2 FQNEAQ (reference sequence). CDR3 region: CASSLVGLADNEQFF. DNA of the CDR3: TGTGCCAGCAGCTTAGTCGGTCTAGCGGACAATGAGCAGTTCTTC.

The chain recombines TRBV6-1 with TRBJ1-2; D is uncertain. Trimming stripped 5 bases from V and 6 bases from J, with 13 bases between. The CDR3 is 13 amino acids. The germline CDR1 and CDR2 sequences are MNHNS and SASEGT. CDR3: CASSFGEANGYTF. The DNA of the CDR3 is TGTGCCAGCAGTTTCGGCGAGGCCAATGGCTACACCTTC.

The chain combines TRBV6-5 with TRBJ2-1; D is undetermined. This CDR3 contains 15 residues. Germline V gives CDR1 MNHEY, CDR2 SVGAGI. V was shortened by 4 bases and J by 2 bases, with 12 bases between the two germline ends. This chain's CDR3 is CASSSSTLAYNEQFF. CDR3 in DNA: TGTGCCAGCAGTTCTAGTACCCTCGCCTACAATGAGCAGTTCTTC.

CDR3 loop: CASSWSTQGAEAFF. CDR3 in DNA: TGTGCCAGCAGTTGGAGTACACAGGGTGCTGAAGCTTTCTTT. This chain links TRBV6-2 or TRBV6-3 with TRBJ1-1; tentative D call: TRBD1 (6 bases). CDR1 and CDR2 (germline): MNHEY, SVGEGT. The CDR3 loop spans 14 amino acids. With 4 bases removed from V and 6 bases from J, the gap between germline ends came to 15 bases.

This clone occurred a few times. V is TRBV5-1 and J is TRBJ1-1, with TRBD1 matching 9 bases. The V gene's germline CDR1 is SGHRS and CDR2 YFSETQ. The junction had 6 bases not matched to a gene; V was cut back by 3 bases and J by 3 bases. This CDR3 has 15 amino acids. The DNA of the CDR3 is TGCGCCAGCAGCTCCCTGACAGGGGGTGACACTGAAGCTTTCTTT. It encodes CASSSLTGGDTEAFF.

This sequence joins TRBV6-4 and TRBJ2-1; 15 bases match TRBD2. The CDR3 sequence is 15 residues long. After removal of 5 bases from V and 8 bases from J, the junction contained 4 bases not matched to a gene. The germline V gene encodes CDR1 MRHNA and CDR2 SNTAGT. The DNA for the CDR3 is TGTGCCAGCAGTCACGGACTAGCGGGAGGGTATGAGCAGTTCTTC. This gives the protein CASSHGLAGGYEQFF.